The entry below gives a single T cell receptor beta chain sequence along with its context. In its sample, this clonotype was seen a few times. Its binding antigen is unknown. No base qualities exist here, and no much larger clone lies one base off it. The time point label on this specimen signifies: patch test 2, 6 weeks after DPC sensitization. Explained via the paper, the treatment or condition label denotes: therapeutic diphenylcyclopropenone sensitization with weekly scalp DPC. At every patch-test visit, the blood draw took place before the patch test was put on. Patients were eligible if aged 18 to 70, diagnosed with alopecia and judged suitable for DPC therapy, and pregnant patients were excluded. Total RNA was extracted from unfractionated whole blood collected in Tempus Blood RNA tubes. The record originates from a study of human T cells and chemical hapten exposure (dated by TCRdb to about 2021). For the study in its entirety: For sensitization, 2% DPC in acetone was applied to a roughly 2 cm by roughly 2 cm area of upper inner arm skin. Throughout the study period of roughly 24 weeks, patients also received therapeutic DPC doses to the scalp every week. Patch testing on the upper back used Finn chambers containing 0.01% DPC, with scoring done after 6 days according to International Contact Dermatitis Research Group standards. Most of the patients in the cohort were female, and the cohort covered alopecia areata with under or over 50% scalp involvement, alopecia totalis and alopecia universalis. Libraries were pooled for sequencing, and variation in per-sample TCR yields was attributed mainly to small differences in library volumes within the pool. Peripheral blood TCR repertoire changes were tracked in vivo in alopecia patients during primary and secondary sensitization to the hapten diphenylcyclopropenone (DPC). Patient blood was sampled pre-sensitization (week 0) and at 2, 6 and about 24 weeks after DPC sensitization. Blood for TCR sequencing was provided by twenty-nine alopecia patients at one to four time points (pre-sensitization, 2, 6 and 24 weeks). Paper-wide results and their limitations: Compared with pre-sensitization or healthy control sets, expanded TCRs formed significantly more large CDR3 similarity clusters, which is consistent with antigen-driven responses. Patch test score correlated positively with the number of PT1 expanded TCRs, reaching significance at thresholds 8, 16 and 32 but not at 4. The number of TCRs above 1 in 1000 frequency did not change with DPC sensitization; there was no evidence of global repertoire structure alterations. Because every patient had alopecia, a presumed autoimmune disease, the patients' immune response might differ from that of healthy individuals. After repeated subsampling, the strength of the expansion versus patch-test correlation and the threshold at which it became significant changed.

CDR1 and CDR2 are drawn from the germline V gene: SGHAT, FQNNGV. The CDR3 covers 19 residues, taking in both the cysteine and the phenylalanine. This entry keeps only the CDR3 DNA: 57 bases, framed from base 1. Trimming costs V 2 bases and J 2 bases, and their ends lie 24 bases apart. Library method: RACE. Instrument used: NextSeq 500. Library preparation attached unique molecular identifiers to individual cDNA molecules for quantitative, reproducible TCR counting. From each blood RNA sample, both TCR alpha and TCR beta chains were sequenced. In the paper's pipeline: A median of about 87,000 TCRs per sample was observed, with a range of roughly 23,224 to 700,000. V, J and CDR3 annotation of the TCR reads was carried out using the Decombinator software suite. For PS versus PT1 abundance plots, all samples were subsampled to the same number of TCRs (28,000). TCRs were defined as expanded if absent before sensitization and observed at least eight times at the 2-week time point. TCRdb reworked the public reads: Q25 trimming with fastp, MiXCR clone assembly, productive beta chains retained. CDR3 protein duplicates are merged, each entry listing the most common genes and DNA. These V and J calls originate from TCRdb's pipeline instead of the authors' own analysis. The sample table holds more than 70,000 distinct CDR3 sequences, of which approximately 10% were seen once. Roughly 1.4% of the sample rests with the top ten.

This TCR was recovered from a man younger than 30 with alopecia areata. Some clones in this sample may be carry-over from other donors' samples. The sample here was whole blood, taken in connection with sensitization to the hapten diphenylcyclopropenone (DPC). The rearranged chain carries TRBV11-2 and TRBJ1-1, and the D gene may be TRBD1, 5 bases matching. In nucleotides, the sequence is TGTGCCAGCAGCTTACTAAAGACAGACTTCCTACTAATTAACACTGAAGCTTTCTTT. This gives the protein CASSLLKTDFLLINTEAFF.